The 7 T cell receptor beta chains below were found in one sample sequenced in a study of kidney transplant recipient with SARS-CoV-2 infection. TCRdb called the reads again in MiXCR, with one record for every CDR3 protein. The sample yields under 300,000 distinct CDR3 sequences, 29% seen once. Sample: a blood sample, taken at baseline and on roughly day 120 from a kidney transplant recipient. The source is a male patient in his 30s who had COVID-19 and was a kidney transplant recipient. Some T cells may be graft donor cells.

J is TRBJ2-1 and V is TRBV18, with D possibly being TRBD1 (5 bases). Germline-derived CDR1 and CDR2 are KGHSH and LQKENI. Trimming removed 4 bases at V and 8 bases at J, with 12 bases between. CDR3 length: 13 amino acids. In nucleotides, the CDR3 is TGTGCCAGCTCACGACAGTCCCGGGATGAGCAGTTCTTC. Encoded protein: CASSRQSRDEQFF.

Worth noting for this clonotype: A clone one base away is much larger, so this may be a read error. The V call is TRBV14, the J call TRBJ1-4, with 9 bases identical to TRBD1. Germline loops: CDR1 SGHDN, CDR2 FVKESK. The V segment lost 7 bases and the J segment 2 bases; nucleotides outside the gene matches: 8. This CDR3 comprises 16 residues. The DNA for the CDR3 is TGTGCCAGCAACAGTCGACAGGGGGGGACTAATGAAAAACTGTTTTTT. Translating it yields CASNSRQGGTNEKLFF.

Details on this clonotype: A read error is possible here, since a much larger clone lies one base away. The chain links TRBV7-4 to TRBJ1-2; D remains unclear. CDR1 and CDR2 (germline): SGHVT, SQSDAQ. Trimming took 5 bases from V and 6 from J, leaving 25 bases between them. CDR3 length: 17 residues. The CDR3 sequence: CASSTACSARKTHGYTF. CDR3 in DNA: TGTGCCAGCAGCACGGCATGTTCAGCTCGAAAGACCCATGGCTACACCTTC.

V and J are TRBV8-2 and TRBJ1-2. TRBV8-2 is a pseudogene locus. This CDR3 comprises 16 residues. Here the CDR3 DNA reads TGTGGCAGTGCGTCGATTGATAGCCGAAAGACCTATGGCTACACCTTC. It specifies CGSASIDSRKTYGYTF.

This clonotype was seen a few times. The chain couples TRBV20-1 to TRBJ1-6; perhaps TRBD1 as D (5 bases). The CDR3 runs to 14 residues. Germline CDR1 and CDR2: DFQATT and SNEGSKA (reference sequence). The V end lost 3 bases, the J end lost 8 bases, and 14 bases lay between the germline ends. The CDR3 here is CSARGEFRDSPLHF. The CDR3 DNA reads TGCAGTGCTAGGGGGGAGTTCCGGGATTCACCCCTCCACTTT.

This clonotype was seen ten or more times. The V and J genes are TRBV4-2 and TRBJ2-2; perhaps D is TRBD1 or TRBD2 (5 bases each). Germline CDR1 LGHNA, CDR2 YNFKEQ. V shed 4 bases and J shed 3 bases, with 12 bases lying between them. This CDR3 comprises 15 residues. DNA for the CDR3: TGTGCCAGCAGCCCCCTGCGAGGGGACACCGGGGAGCTGTTTTTT. Encoded protein: CASSPLRGDTGELFF.

A remark on this clonotype: One junction end disagrees with the germline gene, perhaps due to a read error. The chain has TRBV4-1 and TRBJ1-1; TRBD1 might be the D (6 bases). Per germline, CDR1 MGHRA and CDR2 YSYEKL. This CDR3 spans 14 amino acids. Written as DNA, the CDR3 is TGCGCCAGCAGAAACAGGGCTATGAACGCTGAAGCTTTCTTT. Protein: CASRNRAMNAEAFF.